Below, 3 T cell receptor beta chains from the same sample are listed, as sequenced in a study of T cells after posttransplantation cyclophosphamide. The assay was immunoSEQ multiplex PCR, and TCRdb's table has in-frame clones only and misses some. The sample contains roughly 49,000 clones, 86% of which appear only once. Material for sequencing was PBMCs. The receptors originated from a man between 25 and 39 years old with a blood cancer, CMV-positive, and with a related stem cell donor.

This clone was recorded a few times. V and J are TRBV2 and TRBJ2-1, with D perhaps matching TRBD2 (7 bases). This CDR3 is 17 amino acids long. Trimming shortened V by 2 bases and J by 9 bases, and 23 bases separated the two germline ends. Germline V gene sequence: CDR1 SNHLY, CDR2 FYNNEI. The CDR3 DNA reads TGTGCCAGCAGTGAACGGAGTAGCGGGCCGCCACAGGGTGAGCAGTTCTTC. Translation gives CASSERSSGPPQGEQFF.

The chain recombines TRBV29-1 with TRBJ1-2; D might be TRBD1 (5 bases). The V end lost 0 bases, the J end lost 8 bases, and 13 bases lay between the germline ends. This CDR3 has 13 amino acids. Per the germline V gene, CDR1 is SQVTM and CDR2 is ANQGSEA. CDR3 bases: TGCAGCGTTGAAGACCTCGGGAGGGGAGGCTACACCTTC. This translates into CSVEDLGRGGYTF.

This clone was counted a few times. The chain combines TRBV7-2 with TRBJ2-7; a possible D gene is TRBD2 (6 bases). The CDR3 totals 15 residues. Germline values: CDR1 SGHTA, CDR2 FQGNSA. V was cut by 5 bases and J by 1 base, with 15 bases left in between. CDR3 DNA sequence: TGTGCCAGCAGCGCTGACTACAGCGGGTCCTACGAGCAGTACTTC. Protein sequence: CASSADYSGSYEQYF.